What follows are 12 T cell receptor beta chains derived from one specimen sequenced in a study of blood T cell repertoires in COVID-19. TCRdb's table, derived via immunoSEQ multiplex PCR, lists solely in-frame clones and lacks some. The sample records hundreds of thousands of clones, 89% being singletons. Sequenced input: PBMCs or T cells enriched from blood (not recorded which). These receptors were collected from a woman in her 40s who had recovered from COVID-19.

This chain connects TRBV5-1 to TRBJ2-1; TRBD2 agrees at 10 bases. The CDR3 runs 16 residues. Germline CDR1 SGHRS, CDR2 YFSETQ. V shed 2 bases, J shed 6 bases, and the junction held 8 bases outside the gene matches. CDR3 region: CASSFPRLAGSNEQFF. In DNA form, the CDR3 reads TGCGCCAGCAGCTTCCCAAGACTAGCGGGTAGCAATGAGCAGTTCTTC. Drawing the rest from reference TRBV5-1 and TRBJ2-1, the complete variable domain is KAGVTQTPRYLIKTRGQQVTLSCSPISGHRSVSWYQQTPGQGLQFLFEYFSETQRNKGNFPGRFSGRQFSNSRSEMNVSTLELGDSALYLCASSFPRLAGSNEQFFGPGTRLTVL.

This clone was picked up a small number of times. V usage is TRBV7-3 and J usage is TRBJ2-2; 15 nucleotides agree with TRBD2. The J segment lost 4 bases and the V segment lost 5 bases, leaving 17 bases of the junction unmatched. The CDR3 has 21 residues. Germline V gene lookup returns CDR1 SGHTA and CDR2 FQGTGA. CDR3 DNA sequence: TGTGCCAGCAGCCAAAGGCACGGGACTAGCGGGGGGTCCTGGAGCACCGGGGAGCTGTTTTTT. This codes for CASSQRHGTSGGSWSTGELFF.

This chain connects TRBV20-1 to TRBJ1-2; maybe TRBD1 (6 bases). Germline V gene sequence: CDR1 DFQATT, CDR2 SNEGSKA (reference sequence). CDR3 length: 12 amino acids. V shed 3 bases and J shed 4 bases, with 9 bases lying between them. The CDR3 sequence is CSASPGAYGYTF. CDR3 coding DNA: TGCAGTGCTAGTCCAGGGGCCTATGGCTACACCTTC.

This chain links TRBV7-9 with TRBJ1-1; 7 bases fit TRBD1. Trimming cost V 4 bases and J 1 base; bases outside gene matches: 6. The length of the CDR3 is 15 residues. Germline CDR1 and CDR2: SEHNR and FQNEAQ (reference sequence). The CDR3 bases are TGTGCCAGCAGCTCCATACAGGGGTGGAACACTGAAGCTTTCTTT. Translating gives CASSSIQGWNTEAFF.

The J gene is TRBJ1-4, the V gene TRBV5-4, with D tentatively TRBD1 (6 bases). The CDR3 spans 14 residues. Trimming removed 1 base at V and 8 bases at J, with 12 bases between. The germline gives CDR1 SGHNT, CDR2 YYREEE (reference sequence). The DNA of the CDR3 is TGTGCCAGCAGCTTGCAGGGGCTAGAGGAAAAACTGTTTTTT. Translated, it gives CASSLQGLEEKLFF.

V and J are TRBV5-1 and TRBJ1-1; D is unclear. The CDR3 length is 13 residues. V gave up 3 bases and J gave up 0 bases, with 6 bases separating them. The germline CDR1 and CDR2 sequences are SGHRS and YFSETQ. The CDR3 is CASSSGVNTEAFF. In DNA form, the CDR3 reads TGCGCCAGCAGCTCGGGTGTGAACACTGAAGCTTTCTTT.

V gene TRBV6-1 combines with J gene TRBJ1-5; perhaps TRBD1 as D (6 bases). V dropped 2 bases and J dropped 4 bases, with 12 bases sitting between them. The CDR3 extends over 15 amino acids. Germline CDR1 is MNHNS and CDR2 is SASEGT. CDR3 sequence reads: CASSEMGATNQPQHF. CDR3 DNA: TGTGCCAGCAGTGAAATGGGGGCGACGAATCAGCCCCAGCATTTT.

V gene TRBV9 combines with J gene TRBJ1-6; 8 bases match TRBD1. The CDR3 extends over 16 amino acids. CDR1 SGDLS and CDR2 YYNGEE come from the germline V gene. Trimming at V came to 4 bases and at J to 0 bases, leaving 3 bases not matched to a gene. CDR3 sequence (DNA): TGTGCCAGCAGCCCGGGACAGGCCTCCTATAATTCACCCCTCCACTTT. Protein product: CASSPGQASYNSPLHF.

The chain couples TRBV2 to TRBJ1-5; tentatively, D is TRBD1 (5 bases). Germline V gene sequence: CDR1 SNHLY, CDR2 FYNNEI. V lost 4 bases to trimming and J lost 0 bases, with 7 bases between them. The length of the CDR3 is 14 residues. The CDR3 coding sequence is TGTGCCAGCAGTGGACAGAATAGCAATCAGCCCCAGCATTTT. Protein product: CASSGQNSNQPQHF. The variable domain in full, with the rest retrieved from reference TRBV2 and TRBJ1-5, is EPEVTQTPSHQVTQMGQEVILRCVPISNHLYFYWYRQILGQKVEFLVSFYNNEISEKSEIFDDQFSVERPDGSNFTLKIRSTKLEDSAMYFCASSGQNSNQPQHFGDGTRLSIL.

The chain employs TRBV27 and TRBJ1-6; D is perhaps TRBD1 (6 bases). CDR1 MNHEY and CDR2 SMNVEV come from the germline V gene (reference sequence). V dropped 6 bases and J dropped 0 bases, with 9 bases sitting between them. There are 15 residues in the CDR3. The CDR3 nucleotides are TGTGCCAGCAGGATACAGGGCTCCTATAATTCACCCCTCCACTTT. Translated: CASRIQGSYNSPLHF.

There are a few counts of this clone. DNA for the CDR3: TGTGCCACCTGCGAGTACACCGGGGAGCTGTTTTTT. Protein product: CATCEYTGELFF. The V call is TRBV10-3, the J call TRBJ2-2; D is undetermined. The CDR3 runs to 12 residues. Germline V lookup: CDR1 ENHRY, CDR2 SYGVKD. With 10 bases removed from V and 3 bases from J, the gap between germline ends came to 9 bases.

This clone has a handful of counts. The CDR3 is CATSRASPGELFF. The CDR3 bases are TGTGCCACCAGCAGAGCTAGCCCCGGGGAGCTGTTTTTT. The gene calls are TRBV15 and TRBJ2-2; the D gene is possibly TRBD2 (5 bases). In germline, CDR1 is LNHNV, CDR2 YYDKDF (reference sequence). V was clipped by 1 base and J by 6 bases, with 6 bases between them. This CDR3 comprises 13 residues.